This T cell receptor (beta chain) derives from a study of blood T cells in healthy people across ages. The CDR3 runs 15 residues. Trimming pared 3 bases from V and 1 base from J, leaving 10 bases between. A second roughly 6 to 11 cycle PCR used barcoded and J-beta primers. TCRdb fed the 5' RACE reads into MiXCR, producing one record per CDR3 protein. This sample has some 290,000 distinct CDR3 sequences, with 27% found just once. This clonotype has just a few counts. The sequenced material came from blood. This chain connects TRBV12-3 or TRBV12-4 to TRBJ1-5; D is possibly TRBD1 (6 bases). The TCR comes from a woman aged 70 to 79 in good health. In DNA, the CDR3 is TGTGCCAGCAGTTTTCCACAGGGCAGCAATCAGCCCCAGCATTTT. It is translated as CASSFPQGSNQPQHF.